These 17 T cell receptor beta chains originate from one sample sequenced in a study of control samples from healthy donors and cancer patients. Assay used: immunoSEQ multiplex PCR; TCRdb lists only in-frame clones, some missing. The sample has 100,000 to 150,000 clones, about 93% seen once. Specimen: blood. These receptors were taken from a man aged 40-50 years in good health.

This clone was picked up a small number of times. The CDR3 DNA reads as TGTGCCAGCAGCACCACTAGCGGGGGGAAGGATGAGCAGTTCTTC. Translated: CASSTTSGGKDEQFF. The chain has TRBV5-4 and TRBJ2-1; 12 bases fit TRBD2. The V gene end was trimmed by 4 bases and the J gene end by 8 bases; junction bases not matched to a gene: 7. This CDR3 is 15 amino acids long. Per the germline V gene, CDR1 is SGHNT and CDR2 is YYREEE (reference sequence).

This clone occurred once. The chain has TRBV30 and TRBJ2-7, with D possibly being TRBD1 or TRBD2 (5 bases each). V lost 1 base and J lost 3, with 13 bases in between. The CDR3 extends over 14 amino acids. CDR1 is GTSNPN, CDR2 SVGIG, per germline (reference sequence). The CDR3 loop is CAWSGSGGGYEQYF. Written as DNA, the CDR3 is TGTGCCTGGAGTGGGAGTGGGGGTGGCTACGAGCAGTACTTC.

This chain joins TRBV9 and TRBJ2-1; D is possibly TRBD2 (5 bases). With 0 bases removed from V and 9 bases from J, the gap between germline ends came to 10 bases. There are 13 residues in the CDR3. CDR1 SGDLS and CDR2 YYNGEE come from the germline V gene. The CDR3 loop is CASSVDLAGEQFF. In nucleotides, the CDR3 is TGTGCCAGCAGCGTAGATCTAGCCGGTGAGCAGTTCTTC.

Here the CDR3 DNA reads TGTGCCAGCAGACCACGAGGAAGCAATGAGCAGTTCTTC. Translated, it gives CASRPRGSNEQFF. The chain combines TRBV9 with TRBJ2-1, with D unclear. This CDR3 contains 13 residues. Trimming removed 5 bases at V and 6 bases at J, with 12 bases between. Germline V gene sequence: CDR1 SGDLS, CDR2 YYNGEE.

The rearrangement uses TRBV6-2 or TRBV6-3 and TRBJ2-7, with 7 bases identical to TRBD2. V trimming: 4 bases; J trimming: 2 bases; junction bases outside the gene matches: 8. Germline V gene lookup returns CDR1 MNHEY and CDR2 SVGEGT. CDR3 length equals 15 residues. CDR3 nucleotide sequence: TGTGCCAGCAGTTGCCTCGGGGGGTCAACCTACGAGCAGTACTTC. Encoded protein: CASSCLGGSTYEQYF.

This clone was found once. The genes are TRBV5-5 and TRBJ2-3, with TRBD2 matching 9 bases. V shed 3 bases and J 2 bases; nucleotides not matched to a gene: 7. The germline CDR1 and CDR2 sequences are SGHKS and YYEKEE (reference sequence). This CDR3 region has 16 residues. CDR3 loop: CASSSGTSPFTDTQYF. CDR3 nucleotide sequence: TGTGCCAGCAGCTCCGGGACTAGCCCGTTCACAGATACGCAGTATTTT. Drawing the rest from reference TRBV5-5 and TRBJ2-3, the complete variable domain is DAGVTQSPTHLIKTRGQQVTLRCSPISGHKSVSWYQQVLGQGPQFIFQYYEKEERGRGNFPDRFSARQFPNYSSELNVNALLLGDSALYLCASSSGTSPFTDTQYFGPGTRLTVL.

V gene TRBV2 combines with J gene TRBJ2-5; D is unresolved. Deletions cut 4 bases from V and 0 bases from J, with 6 bases between. This CDR3 contains 13 residues. In germline, CDR1 is SNHLY, CDR2 FYNNEI. CDR3 nucleotide sequence: TGTGCCAGCAGTGCCCAGTACCAAGAGACCCAGTACTTC. Translation gives CASSAQYQETQYF.

J is TRBJ1-2 and V is TRBV18; possibly TRBD1 for D (5 bases). CDR3 length: 14 residues. In germline, CDR1 is KGHSH, CDR2 LQKENI. V was shortened by 0 bases and J by 2 bases, with 7 bases between the two germline ends. The CDR3 here is CASSPPTANYGYTF. The CDR3 region has the DNA TGTGCCAGCTCACCACCGACAGCGAACTATGGCTACACCTTC.

V gene TRBV11-2 combines with J gene TRBJ2-3; 7 bases are shared with TRBD2. J lost 0 bases, V lost 5 bases, and 8 bases had no gene match. The CDR3 runs to 16 residues. Germline V gene data show CDR1 as SGHAT and CDR2 as FQNNGV. In DNA form, the CDR3 reads TGTGCCAGCAGCCCCCGGCGGGGGACGAGCACAGATACGCAGTATTTT. Translation: CASSPRRGTSTDTQYF.

The gene calls are TRBV15 and TRBJ2-7; weak D call: TRBD2 (7 bases). The length of the CDR3 is 14 residues. V was pared by 8 bases and J by 4 bases, with 18 bases between. Germline assignment: CDR1 LNHNV and CDR2 YYDKDF (reference sequence). The CDR3 DNA reads as TGTGCCACCGCTTTTGGGGGGGCAACGTACGAGCAGTACTTC. Translation: CATAFGGATYEQYF.

The CDR3 sequence: CATSRATIRGFATNEKLFF. CDR3 DNA sequence: TGTGCCACCAGCAGAGCCACGATCAGGGGATTTGCAACTAATGAAAAACTGTTTTTT. The chain employs TRBV15 and TRBJ1-4; perhaps TRBD1 as D (6 bases). The CDR3 sequence is 19 residues long. The V and J ends lost 1 base and 0 bases respectively, with 18 bases between them. Germline V CDR1 and CDR2: LNHNV, YYDKDF (reference sequence).

V gene TRBV2 combines with J gene TRBJ1-6; the D gene is possibly TRBD1 (6 bases). CDR3 length equals 15 residues. Per germline, CDR1 SNHLY and CDR2 FYNNEI. The ends were cut back, 6 bases at V and 8 bases at J, with 17 bases in the middle. In DNA, the CDR3 is TGTGCCAGCAGCCGGGACATGAGTCTTCATTCACCCCTCCACTTT. Its translation is CASSRDMSLHSPLHF.

J is TRBJ2-2 and V is TRBV5-1, with D possibly TRBD1 on 6 matching bases. Trimming removed 2 bases at V and 4 bases at J, with 12 bases between. CDR1 is SGHRS, CDR2 YFSETQ, per germline. This CDR3 is built from 15 residues. CDR3 bases: TGCGCCAGCAGCTTCTCTACAGGGCTCACCGGGGAGCTGTTTTTT. Amino acids: CASSFSTGLTGELFF.

The rearrangement uses TRBV4-1 and TRBJ1-5, with a weak D call TRBD1 (5 bases). V was clipped by 2 bases and J by 6 bases, with 14 bases between them. The CDR3 runs 15 residues. Germline assignment: CDR1 MGHRA and CDR2 YSYEKL. CDR3 protein: CASSQKPGGTQPQHF. As DNA, the CDR3 is TGCGCCAGCAGCCAAAAGCCCGGTGGGACTCAGCCCCAGCATTTT.

This clone was detected only once. The chain links TRBV7-3 to TRBJ2-2; the D is unclear. Germline V CDR1 and CDR2: SGHTA, FQGTGA. The CDR3 totals 16 residues. Trimming stripped 4 bases from V and 7 bases from J, with 19 bases between. The CDR3 DNA reads as TGTGCCAGCAGCTCCCTCTTAGGCCCGTTAGGCGGGGAGCTGTTTTTT. Its translation: CASSSLLGPLGGELFF.

V and J are TRBV29-1 and TRBJ2-4; perhaps TRBD1 as D (5 bases). This CDR3 comprises 15 residues. CDR1 and CDR2 from the germline V gene are SQVTM and ANQGSEA. Trimming shortened V by 6 bases and J by 0 bases, and 15 bases separated the two germline ends. CDR3 region: CSVQTAHLAKNIQYF. The CDR3 DNA reads as TGCAGCGTCCAGACAGCACACCTAGCCAAAAACATTCAGTACTTC.

The chain combines TRBV18 with TRBJ2-5, with 9 bases fitting TRBD2. The CDR3 has 14 residues. The trim removed 2 bases at V and 8 bases at J, leaving 6 bases unmatched. The germline CDR1 and CDR2 sequences are KGHSH and LQKENI. This CDR3 reads CASSPEPSGETQYF. DNA for the CDR3: TGTGCCAGCTCACCAGAACCTAGCGGGGAAACCCAGTACTTC.